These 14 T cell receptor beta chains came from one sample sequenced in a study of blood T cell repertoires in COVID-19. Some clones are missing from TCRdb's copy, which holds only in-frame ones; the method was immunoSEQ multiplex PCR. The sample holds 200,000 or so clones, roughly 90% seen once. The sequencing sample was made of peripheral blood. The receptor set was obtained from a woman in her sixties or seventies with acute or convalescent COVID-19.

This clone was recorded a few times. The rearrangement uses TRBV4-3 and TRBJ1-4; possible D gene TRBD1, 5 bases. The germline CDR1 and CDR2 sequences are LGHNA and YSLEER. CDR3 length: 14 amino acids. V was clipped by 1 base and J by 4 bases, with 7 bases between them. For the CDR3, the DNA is TGCGCCAGCAGCCAAGGACAGCTTAATGAAAAACTGTTTTTT. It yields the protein CASSQGQLNEKLFF.

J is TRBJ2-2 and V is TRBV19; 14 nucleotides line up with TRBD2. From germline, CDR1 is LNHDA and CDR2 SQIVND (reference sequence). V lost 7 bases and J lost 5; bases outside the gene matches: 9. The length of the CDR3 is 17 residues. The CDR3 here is CASTGTSGSVGTGELFF. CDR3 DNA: TGTGCCAGTACGGGGACTAGCGGGAGCGTGGGGACCGGGGAGCTGTTTTTT.

The CDR3 loop reads CAWSGIQVNGNTIYF. DNA of the CDR3: TGTGCCTGGAGTGGTATACAGGTGAACGGAAACACCATATATTTT. The chain has TRBV30 and TRBJ1-3, with D possibly being TRBD1 (5 bases). This CDR3 spans 15 amino acids. The germline CDR1 and CDR2 sequences are GTSNPN and SVGIG (reference sequence). V was cut by 1 base and J by 4 bases, with 14 bases left in between.

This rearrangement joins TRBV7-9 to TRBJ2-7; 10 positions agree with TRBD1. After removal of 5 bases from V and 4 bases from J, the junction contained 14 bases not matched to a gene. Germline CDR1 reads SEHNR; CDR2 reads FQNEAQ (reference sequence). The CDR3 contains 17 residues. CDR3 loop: CASSTWLDRGVIYEQYF. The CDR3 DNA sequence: TGTGCCAGCAGCACGTGGCTGGACAGGGGGGTTATATACGAGCAGTACTTC.

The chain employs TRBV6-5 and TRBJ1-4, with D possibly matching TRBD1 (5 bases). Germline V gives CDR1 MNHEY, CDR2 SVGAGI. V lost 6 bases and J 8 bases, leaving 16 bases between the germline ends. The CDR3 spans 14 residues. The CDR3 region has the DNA TGTGCCAGCAGGTCCCCCGGGGGGGAGGAAAAACTGTTTTTT. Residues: CASRSPGGEEKLFF.

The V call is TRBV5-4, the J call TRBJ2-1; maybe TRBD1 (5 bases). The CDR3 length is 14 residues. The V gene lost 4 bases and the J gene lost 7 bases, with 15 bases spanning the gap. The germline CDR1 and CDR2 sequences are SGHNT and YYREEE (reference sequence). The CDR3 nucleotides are TGTGCCAGCAGCCCGGACATTGGTAGGAATGAGCAGTTCTTC. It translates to CASSPDIGRNEQFF.

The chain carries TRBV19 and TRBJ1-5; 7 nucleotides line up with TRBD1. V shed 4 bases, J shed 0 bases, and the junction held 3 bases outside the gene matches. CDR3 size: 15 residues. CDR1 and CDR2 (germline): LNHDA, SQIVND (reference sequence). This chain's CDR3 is CASSTYRGSNQPQHF. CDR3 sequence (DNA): TGTGCCAGTAGTACCTACAGGGGTAGCAATCAGCCCCAGCATTTT.

CDR3 sequence (DNA): TGTGCCAGCAGCCTTACAGGAGGGCAAGAGACCCAGTACTTC. It encodes CASSLTGGQETQYF. The chain combines TRBV5-5 with TRBJ2-5, with D tentatively TRBD2 (6 bases). Trimming took off 4 bases at V and 2 bases at J, with 12 bases between the two ends. Germline V gene lookup returns CDR1 SGHKS and CDR2 YYEKEE (reference sequence). The CDR3 covers 14 residues.

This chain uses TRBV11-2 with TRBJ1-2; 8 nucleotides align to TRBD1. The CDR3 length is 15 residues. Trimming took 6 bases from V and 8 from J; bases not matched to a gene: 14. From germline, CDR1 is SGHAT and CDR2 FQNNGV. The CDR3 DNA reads TGTGCCAGCAGAGGACAGGGAGGGCACTATTGGGGCTACACCTTC. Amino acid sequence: CASRGQGGHYWGYTF. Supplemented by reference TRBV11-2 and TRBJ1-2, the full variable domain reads EAGVAQSPRYKIIEKRQSVAFWCNPISGHATLYWYQQILGQGPKLLIQFQNNGVVDDSQLPKDRFSAERLKGVDSTLKIQPAKLEDSAVYLCASRGQGGHYWGYTFGSGTRLTVV.

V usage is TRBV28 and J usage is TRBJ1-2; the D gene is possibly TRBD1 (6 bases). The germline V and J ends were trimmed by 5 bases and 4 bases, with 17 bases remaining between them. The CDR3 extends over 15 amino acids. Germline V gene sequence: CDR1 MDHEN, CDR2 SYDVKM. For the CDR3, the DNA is TGTGCCAGCAGTCAAGCACAGGGAAAGGGCTATGGCTACACCTTC. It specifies CASSQAQGKGYGYTF.

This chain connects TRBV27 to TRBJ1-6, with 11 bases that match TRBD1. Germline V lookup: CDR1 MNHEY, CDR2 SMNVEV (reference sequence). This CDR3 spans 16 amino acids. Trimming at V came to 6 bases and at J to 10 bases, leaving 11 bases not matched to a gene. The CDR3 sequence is CASSRRTGGFRSPLHF. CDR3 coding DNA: TGTGCCAGCAGCCGGAGGACAGGGGGCTTCAGGTCACCCCTCCACTTT.

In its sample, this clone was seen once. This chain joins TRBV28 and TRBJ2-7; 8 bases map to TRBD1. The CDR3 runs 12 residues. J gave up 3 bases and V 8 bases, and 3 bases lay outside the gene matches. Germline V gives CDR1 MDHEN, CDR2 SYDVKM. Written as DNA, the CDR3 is TGTGCCAGCGAAGGACAGGGCTACGAGCAGTACTTC. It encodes CASEGQGYEQYF.

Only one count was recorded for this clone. CDR3 coding DNA: TGTGCCAGCTCACCACTCCAGGGTGGGAACACTGAAGCTTTCTTT. It encodes CASSPLQGGNTEAFF. The chain is built from TRBV18 and TRBJ1-1; tentative D call: TRBD1 (5 bases). The CDR3 spans 15 residues. The germline V gene has CDR1 KGHSH and CDR2 LQKENI. V lost 1 base and J 1 base, leaving 10 bases between the germline ends.

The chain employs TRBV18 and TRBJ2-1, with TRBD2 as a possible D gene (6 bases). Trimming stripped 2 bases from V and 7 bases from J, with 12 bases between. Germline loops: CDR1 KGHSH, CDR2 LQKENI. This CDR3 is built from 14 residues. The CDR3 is CASSPERVWNEQFF. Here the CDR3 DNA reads TGTGCCAGCTCACCAGAGCGGGTTTGGAATGAGCAGTTCTTC.